These 9 T cell receptor beta chains came from one sample sequenced in a study of T cell clonality in common variable immunodeficiency (dated by TCRdb to the mid-2010s). Antigens of these TCRs are unknown. Library preparation employed the immunoSEQ multiplex PCR assay. Not all clones reach the TCRdb copy of this immuneACCESS table, which keeps in-frame sequences only. Checked studies attribute under half of the gap to unresolved V genes and leave the rest unexplained. Listed for this sample are 20,000 or so clones, none observed only a single time. Around 2.3% of the sample is in the top ten clones. Results and caveats for the whole study, not just this receptor: Reportedly, TCRbeta sequences from CVID had fewer deletions and N-nucleotide insertions, and highly modified clones with 13 or more V deletions were absent from CVID.

Sequencing was done on a sample of peripheral blood mononuclear cells. These receptors all come from a human donor with common variable immunodeficiency.

This clone has a count of ten or more. The read halts 3 residues ahead of the CDR3 end, with the missing end drawn from the germline J gene. This sequence joins TRBV2 and TRBJ2-1; the D gene is possibly TRBD1 (7 bases). The V and J ends lost 5 bases and 0 bases respectively, with 11 bases between them. This CDR3 spans 15 amino acids. CDR1 and CDR2 (germline): SNHLY, FYNNEI. The sequenced CDR3 bases are TGTGCCAGCAGTCGCGGGACAGACTCCTACAATGAG. Translating gives CASSRGTDSYNE. The full CDR3 sequence reads CASSRGTDSYNEQFF.

This clone was counted at least ten times. The CDR3 extends 3 residues past the end of the read, so its final part is completed from the germline J gene. V is TRBV7-9 and J is TRBJ2-2, with D hard to call. Trimming pared 11 bases from V and 4 bases from J, leaving 8 bases between. Germline V lookup: CDR1 SEHNR, CDR2 FQNEAQ (reference sequence). There are 11 residues in the CDR3. The CDR3 DNA, read in part, is TGTGCCGGTCTTAGCACCGGGGAG. Its protein is CAGLSTGE. The whole CDR3 is CAGLSTGELFF. Full variable domain (outside the CDR3, taken from reference TRBV7-9 and TRBJ2-2): DTGVSQNPRHKITKRGQNVTFRCDPISEHNRLYWYRQTLGQGPEFLTYFQNEAQLEKSRLLSDRFSAERPKGSFSTLEIQRTEQGDSAMYLCAGLSTGELFFGEGSRLTVL.

In its sample, this clone was seen many times. The observed sequence ends 3 residues before the CDR3 terminus, with the missing tail filled in from the germline J gene. The chain links TRBV20-1 to TRBJ1-1; no firm D call. V was cut by 7 bases and J by 6 bases, with 12 bases left in between. The CDR3 runs 11 residues. Germline V CDR1 and CDR2: DFQATT, SNEGSKA (reference sequence). CDR3 residues: CSVAPGAEAFF. The CDR3 bases that were read are TGCAGTGTTGCCCCCGGGGCTGAA.

This clone appeared many times. The read finishes 3 residues shy of the CDR3 end, and the germline J gene is used to complete it. This chain connects TRBV20-1 to TRBJ2-3; a weak D match, TRBD2 (7 bases). Germline CDR1 and CDR2: DFQATT and SNEGSKA (reference sequence). This CDR3 is 14 amino acids long. The germline V and J ends were trimmed by 4 bases and 4 bases, with 15 bases remaining between them. This CDR3 is CSAIRGGEPDTQYF. The CDR3 bases that were read are TGCAGTGCTATTAGGGGGGGGGAACCAGATACG.

This clone was recorded a few times. The DNA ends 3 residues before the CDR3 does, and the rest of the CDR3 is filled in from the germline J gene. J is TRBJ1-5 and V is TRBV18; D gene uncertain. With 6 bases removed from V and 5 bases from J, the gap between germline ends came to 11 bases. This CDR3 is 13 amino acids long. In germline, CDR1 is KGHSH, CDR2 LQKENI. The part of the CDR3 DNA that was read is TGTGCCAGCTCTCTGGCGGCCCATCAGCCC. It encodes CASSLAAHQP. The full CDR3 is CASSLAAHQPQHF.

This clone was seen a handful of times. The sequenced part of the CDR3 DNA is TGCAGTGCTAGGGGGACTAGCGGGATCGGCGAG. Its translation is CSARGTSGIGE. The full CDR3 sequence reads CSARGTSGIGEQYF. The gene calls are TRBV20-1 and TRBJ2-7, with 13 bases lining up with TRBD2. Read coverage stops 3 residues before the CDR3 terminus; the germline J gene supplies the remainder. CDR1 is DFQATT and CDR2 is SNEGSKA in the germline V gene (reference sequence). With 3 bases clipped from V and 6 bases from J, the junction kept 5 bases outside the gene matches. CDR3 length: 14 residues.

This clone was seen repeatedly, ten times or more. CDR3 in amino acids: CASSPGGAAKNIQYF. Partial CDR3 DNA: TGTGCCAGCTCACCGGGGGGGGCGGCCAAAAACATT. The chain has TRBV18 and TRBJ2-4; D may be TRBD2 (7 bases). The read falls 3 residues short of the CDR3 end, and the missing part is taken from the germline J gene. Germline V gene data show CDR1 as KGHSH and CDR2 as LQKENI. Trimming shortened V by 3 bases and J by 1 base, and 10 bases separated the two germline ends. The CDR3 extends over 15 amino acids.

On this clone itself: The missing CDR3 end, 3 residues past where the read stops, is filled in from the germline J gene. The chain uses TRBV20-1 and TRBJ2-1; the D call may be TRBD1 or TRBD2 (7 bases each). The CDR3 extends over 14 amino acids. Germline CDR1 is DFQATT and CDR2 is SNEGSKA (reference sequence). Between the trimmed V and J ends, which lost 1 base and 4 bases, there was a span of 11 bases. CDR3 protein: CSARGEGAYNEQFF. The sequenced part of the CDR3 DNA is TGCAGTGCTAGAGGGGAGGGGGCGTACAATGAG.

This clone was found many times. Read coverage stops 3 residues before the CDR3 terminus; the germline J gene supplies the remainder. The rearrangement links TRBV6-4 to TRBJ2-3, with D maybe TRBD2 (5 bases). Germline values: CDR1 MRHNA, CDR2 SNTAGT. V was trimmed by 8 bases and J by 1 base, leaving 10 bases between them. The CDR3 spans 13 residues. The CDR3 reads CASGLTGTDTQYF. The part of the CDR3 DNA that was read is TGTGCCAGCGGACTGACTGGCACAGATACG.